Shown below are 25 T cell receptor beta chains from a single sample sequenced in a study of beta chain features in type 1 diabetes. The authors reverse transcribed all of the isolated RNA, so sequencing captured expressed TCRB transcripts. Profiled with immunoSEQ multiplex PCR; TCRdb holds only in-frame clones, not every one. Among approximately 150,000 clones listed, 10% to 15% were seen once. Which antigens these TCRs recognize remains unknown. Study observations and caveats: When Type 1 diabetes patients were examined, their TCRB CDR3s proved moderately but significantly shorter in all four CD4+ subsets.

The sequencing sample was made of central memory CD4+ T cells from blood. The receptor source for this set is a man between 18 and 35 years old with type 1 diabetes.

The rearrangement uses TRBV30 and TRBJ2-5; TRBD2 aligns across 8 bases. Germline CDR1 GTSNPN, CDR2 SVGIG (reference sequence). The CDR3 covers 15 residues. The trim removed 2 bases at V and 1 base at J, leaving 6 bases unmatched. The CDR3 here is CAWSRGGGPQETQYF. CDR3 bases: TGTGCCTGGAGTAGGGGCGGGGGGCCCCAAGAGACCCAGTACTTC.

The V call is TRBV19, the J call TRBJ2-1; the match to TRBD1 covers 7 bases. The ends lost 6 bases at V and 14 bases at J; junction bases unmatched: 4. This CDR3 spans 10 amino acids. Germline CDR1 LNHDA, CDR2 SQIVND (reference sequence). This CDR3 is CASRGQEEFF. The CDR3, as DNA: TGTGCCAGTAGAGGACAGGAGGAGTTCTTC.

A note on this clone: A much larger clone lies a single base off, so this may be a read error. The chain couples TRBV15 to TRBJ2-3; D might be TRBD2 (6 bases). Trimming cost V 0 bases and J 0 bases, with 7 bases left between them. There are 15 residues in the CDR3. Germline CDR1 LNHNV, CDR2 YYDKDF (reference sequence). Here the CDR3 DNA reads TGTGCCACCAGCAGAGATGGGGGGAGCACAGATACGCAGTATTTT. This encodes CATSRDGGSTDTQYF.

This clone was seen only a few times. V is TRBV5-1 and J is TRBJ1-5; D perhaps matches TRBD1 (6 bases). The CDR3 length is 15 residues. Germline lookup yields CDR1 SGHRS and CDR2 YFSETQ. V was cut by 3 bases and J by 9 bases, with 19 bases left in between. Here the CDR3 DNA reads TGCGCCAGCAGCTATCCGGACAGTGCCATATGGCCCCAGCATTTT. Its translation: CASSYPDSAIWPQHF. The full variable domain, in which reference TRBV5-1 and TRBJ1-5 provide the parts outside the CDR3, is KAGVTQTPRYLIKTRGQQVTLSCSPISGHRSVSWYQQTPGQGLQFLFEYFSETQRNKGNFPGRFSGRQFSNSRSEMNVSTLELGDSALYLCASSYPDSAIWPQHFGDGTRLSIL.

This clone has at least ten counts. This sequence joins TRBV14 and TRBJ2-5; possible D gene TRBD2, 6 bases. Germline values: CDR1 SGHDN, CDR2 FVKESK. CDR3 length equals 14 residues. Trimming removed 4 bases from V and 2 bases from J, with 11 bases in between. The CDR3 spells CASSREDLQETQYF. In nucleotides, the CDR3 is TGTGCCAGCAGCCGGGAGGACCTTCAAGAGACCCAGTACTTC.

The chain combines TRBV5-6 with TRBJ2-7, with no clear D. The CDR3 totals 16 residues. Germline V gives CDR1 SGHDT, CDR2 YYEEEE. V gave up 0 bases and J gave up 0 bases, with 13 bases separating them. In nucleotides, the CDR3 is TGTGCCAGCAGCTTGGGGAGTGTGAGGAGCTCCTACGAGCAGTACTTC. This sequence encodes CASSLGSVRSSYEQYF.

A few counts support this clone. The chain is built from TRBV4-2 and TRBJ2-3; 11 bases match TRBD2. V shed 4 bases and J 6 bases; nucleotides not matched to a gene: 9. CDR1 is LGHNA and CDR2 is YNFKEQ in the germline V gene. CDR3 length equals 16 residues. CDR3: CASSRQTGTSGDTQYF. Here the CDR3 DNA reads TGTGCCAGCAGCCGACAGACCGGGACTAGCGGCGATACGCAGTATTTT.

A few counts support this clone. V is TRBV29-1 and J is TRBJ1-1; 7 bases map to TRBD1. The CDR3 consists of 16 residues. Trimming removed 3 bases from V and 0 bases from J; junction bases left unmatched: 10. Per the germline V gene, CDR1 is SQVTM and CDR2 is ANQGSEA. The CDR3 DNA sequence: TGCAGCGTTGACTCCCCAGGGGGGCCTATGAACACTGAAGCTTTCTTT. Translated, it gives CSVDSPGGPMNTEAFF. Drawing the rest from reference TRBV29-1 and TRBJ1-1, the complete variable domain is SAVISQKPSRDICQRGTSLTIQCQVDSQVTMMFWYRQQPGQSLTLIATANQGSEATYESGFVIDKFPISRPNLTFSTLTVSNMSPEDSSIYLCSVDSPGGPMNTEAFFGQGTRLTVV.

The CDR3 protein is CASSLDRAEDTQYF. The CDR3 coding sequence is TGTGCCAGCAGCTTAGACAGGGCAGAAGATACGCAGTATTTT. The chain couples TRBV7-2 to TRBJ2-3; TRBD1 is a possible D gene (6 bases). The germline gives CDR1 SGHTA, CDR2 FQGNSA. This CDR3 is built from 14 residues. Trimming took off 1 base at V and 5 bases at J, with 10 bases between the two ends.

This chain connects TRBV28 to TRBJ2-5; no reliable D call. CDR3 length: 13 amino acids. Trimming left V 3 bases short and J 5 bases short, with 10 bases between. Germline V lookup: CDR1 MDHEN, CDR2 SYDVKM. The CDR3 DNA reads as TGTGCCAGCAGTTTTACGTGGATCGAGACCCAGTACTTC. The encoded protein is CASSFTWIETQYF.

This clone was seen a handful of times. The chain uses TRBV7-2 and TRBJ1-1, with D possibly TRBD1 on 6 matching bases. CDR3 length: 15 amino acids. Trimming stripped 0 bases from V and 8 bases from J, with 16 bases between. From germline, CDR1 is SGHTA and CDR2 FQGNSA. The CDR3 region is CASSLAGRGRYEAFF. The CDR3, as DNA: TGTGCCAGCAGCTTAGCGGGGAGGGGGAGGTACGAAGCTTTCTTT. The entire variable domain, with the rest obtained from reference TRBV7-2 and TRBJ1-1, is as follows: GAGVSQSPSNKVTEKGKDVELRCDPISGHTALYWYRQSLGQGLEFLIYFQGNSAPDKSGLPSDRFSAERTGGSVSTLTIQRTQQEDSAVYLCASSLAGRGRYEAFFGQGTRLTVV.

The chain employs TRBV30 and TRBJ2-3, with a possible D match to TRBD1 (6 bases). This CDR3 has 15 residues. Germline V CDR1 and CDR2: GTSNPN, SVGIG (reference sequence). The germline V and J ends were trimmed by 2 bases and 3 bases, with 15 bases remaining between them. CDR3 DNA: TGTGCCTGGAGTACAACGACAGGTTTTACAGATACGCAGTATTTT. Translated, it gives CAWSTTTGFTDTQYF. Together with reference TRBV30 and TRBJ2-3, the CDR3 gives the full variable domain: SQTIHQWPATLVQPVGSPLSLECTVEGTSNPNLYWYRQAAGRGLQLLFYSVGIGQISSEVPQNLSASRPQDRQFILSSKKLLLSDSGFYLCAWSTTTGFTDTQYFGPGTRLTVL.

This clone was recorded many times. The chain is built from TRBV9 and TRBJ1-4; D gene unclear. The ends were cut back, 4 bases at V and 5 bases at J, with 15 bases in the middle. This CDR3 has 15 amino acids. Germline V lookup: CDR1 SGDLS, CDR2 YYNGEE. The CDR3 sequence is CASSIQAGFNEKLFF. CDR3 DNA sequence: TGTGCCAGCAGCATCCAGGCTGGGTTCAATGAAAAACTGTTTTTT.

The genes are TRBV6-5 and TRBJ2-7; D remains unclear. V lost 10 bases to trimming and J lost 2 bases, with 18 bases between them. The germline V gene has CDR1 MNHEY and CDR2 SVGAGI. CDR3 length equals 14 residues. The CDR3 sequence is CATSMSNVPYEQYF. CDR3 nucleotides: TGTGCCACTTCTATGTCGAACGTCCCCTACGAGCAGTACTTC.

This clone was seen ten or more times. The rearrangement joins TRBV5-4 to TRBJ2-1; weak D call: TRBD1 (5 bases). This CDR3 comprises 15 residues. V lost 3 bases and J lost 4, with 14 bases in between. Looked up from germline, CDR1 is SGHNT and CDR2 is YYREEE (reference sequence). CDR3 nucleotides: TGTGCCAGCAGCTCCCACATGACAGTGTACAATGAGCAGTTCTTC. It is translated as CASSSHMTVYNEQFF.

J is TRBJ2-5 and V is TRBV7-9; 7 nucleotides align to TRBD1. The CDR3 spans 14 residues. CDR1 SEHNR and CDR2 FQNEAQ come from the germline V gene (reference sequence). The V and J ends lost 6 bases and 1 base, in that order; junction bases with no gene match: 5. CDR3 residues: CASSQGQFQETQYF. The CDR3 region has the DNA TGTGCCAGCAGTCAGGGACAGTTCCAAGAGACCCAGTACTTC.

This clone appeared a few times. The genes are TRBV10-1 and TRBJ2-1, with TRBD2 as a possible D gene (5 bases). The length of the CDR3 is 15 residues. The V gene's germline CDR1 is WNHNN and CDR2 SYGVQD (reference sequence). The V and J ends lost 6 bases and 7 bases respectively, with 19 bases between them. The CDR3 DNA follows: TGCGCCAGCAGACTTGACTCACGCCGGGAAAATGAGCAGTTCTTC. Translating it yields CASRLDSRRENEQFF.

This clone was seen only a few times. This chain joins TRBV6-1 and TRBJ1-6; D is undetermined. Trimming cost V 3 bases and J 10 bases, with 10 bases left between them. The CDR3 is 13 residues long. Germline V gene sequence: CDR1 MNHNS, CDR2 SASEGT. The CDR3 bases are TGTGCCAGCAGTGAGGGAAGTCGATCACCCCTCCACTTT. Translation gives CASSEGSRSPLHF.

The chain employs TRBV6-5 and TRBJ2-3; D not resolved. Germline V lookup: CDR1 MNHEY, CDR2 SVGAGI. CDR3 length equals 14 residues. Trimming took off 5 bases at V and 4 bases at J, with 13 bases between the two ends. CDR3 residues: CASSERQIPDTQYF. Here the CDR3 DNA reads TGTGCCAGCAGTGAAAGGCAGATACCAGATACGCAGTATTTT.

This clone has ten or more counts. As DNA, the CDR3 is TGTGCCATCAGTGCGAGGCCCAACGAGCAGTACTTC. It is translated as CAISARPNEQYF. The chain employs TRBV10-3 and TRBJ2-7; no reliable D call. The CDR3 extends over 12 amino acids. V was clipped by 4 bases and J by 5 bases, with 9 bases between them. The germline V gene has CDR1 ENHRY and CDR2 SYGVKD.

The sample holds a few counts of this clone. The gene calls are TRBV2 and TRBJ2-7; 7 nucleotides agree with TRBD2. Germline values: CDR1 SNHLY, CDR2 FYNNEI. The trim removed 4 bases at V and 7 bases at J, leaving 13 bases unmatched. This CDR3 spans 15 amino acids. The CDR3 spells CASSAEASGGLEQYF. Written as DNA, the CDR3 is TGTGCCAGCAGTGCAGAGGCTAGCGGAGGCTTGGAGCAGTACTTC. The full variable domain, its missing parts supplied by reference TRBV2 and TRBJ2-7, is EPEVTQTPSHQVTQMGQEVILRCVPISNHLYFYWYRQILGQKVEFLVSFYNNEISEKSEIFDDQFSVERPDGSNFTLKIRSTKLEDSAMYFCASSAEASGGLEQYFGPGTRLTVT.

This clone was detected a few times. The CDR3 here is CASSLEGGAYQHF. Written as DNA, the CDR3 is TGTGCCAGCAGCTTAGAAGGGGGTGCCTACCAGCATTTT. The rearrangement uses TRBV7-9 and TRBJ1-5, with a possible D match to TRBD1 (6 bases). Trimming took off 1 base at V and 12 bases at J, with 13 bases between the two ends. Per germline, CDR1 SEHNR and CDR2 FQNEAQ (reference sequence). The CDR3 is made up of 13 amino acids.

This clone was counted a few times. The gene calls are TRBV5-6 and TRBJ2-3; D is perhaps TRBD2 (7 bases). The V gene's germline CDR1 is SGHDT and CDR2 YYEEEE. The CDR3 covers 14 residues. The germline V and J ends were trimmed by 4 bases and 6 bases, with 15 bases remaining between them. DNA of the CDR3: TGTGCCAGCAGCCTGGGACCGGGGGGCGATACGCAGTATTTT. It yields the protein CASSLGPGGDTQYF.

V usage is TRBV2 and J usage is TRBJ2-1; D ambiguous. Germline CDR1 is SNHLY and CDR2 is FYNNEI. This CDR3 region has 11 residues. Trimming took off 5 bases at V and 9 bases at J, with 8 bases between the two ends. The CDR3 DNA sequence: TGTGCCAGCAGTACCACCGGTGAGCAGTTCTTC. It translates to CASSTTGEQFF.

This clone was found a few times. The CDR3 protein is CASSTALQGDGYTF. CDR3 bases: TGCGCCAGCAGCACAGCCCTCCAGGGGGATGGCTACACCTTC. V gene TRBV5-1 combines with J gene TRBJ1-2; 7 bases line up with TRBD1. Per germline, CDR1 SGHRS and CDR2 YFSETQ. The CDR3 length is 14 residues. J lost 6 bases, V lost 4 bases, and 9 bases had no gene match.